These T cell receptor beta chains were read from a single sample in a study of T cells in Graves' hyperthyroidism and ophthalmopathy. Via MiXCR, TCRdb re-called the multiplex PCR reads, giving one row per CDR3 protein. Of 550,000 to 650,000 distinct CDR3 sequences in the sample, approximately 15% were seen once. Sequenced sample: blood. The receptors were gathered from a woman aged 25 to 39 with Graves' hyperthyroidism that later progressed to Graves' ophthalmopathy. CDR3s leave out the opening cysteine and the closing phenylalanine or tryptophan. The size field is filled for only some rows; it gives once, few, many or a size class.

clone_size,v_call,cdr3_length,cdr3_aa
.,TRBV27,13,ASSSSGTGENEQY
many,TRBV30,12,AWSVRGARSPQH
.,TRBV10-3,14,AISEGTAFSKNIQY
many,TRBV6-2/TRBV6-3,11,ATTGQANTEAF
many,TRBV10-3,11,AIREPDGNTIY
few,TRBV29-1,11,SVVGEDGGELF
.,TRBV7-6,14,ASSLSGQGKSYEQY
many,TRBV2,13,ASIASGDPTYEQY
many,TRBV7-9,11,ASSSPLSYEQY
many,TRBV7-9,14,ASSLTRAGKHNEQF
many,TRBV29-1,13,SVVYRSVGGNEQF
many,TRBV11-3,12,ASSFGRGNEKLF
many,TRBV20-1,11,SAPVGGALEQY
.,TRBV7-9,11,ASRRGLADGYT
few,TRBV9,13,ASSVGDRTYTEAF
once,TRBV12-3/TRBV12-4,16,ASSPGLTSGTVSYEQY
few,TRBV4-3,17,ASSQVVGEPLTSTDTQY
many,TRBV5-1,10,ASSKTHNEQF
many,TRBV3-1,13,ASSPGQRGNYGYT
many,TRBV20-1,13,SAPTLAGGPGEQY
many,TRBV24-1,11,ATQGQGYSPLH
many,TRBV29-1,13,SVEDLAGLHNEQF